The present entry profiles one TCR beta chain with its context. Germline assignment: CDR1 SGDLS and CDR2 YYNGEE. Trimming cost V 0 bases and J 5 bases, with 9 bases left between them. The CDR3 is made up of 14 amino acids. Under the authors' procedure: Amplification from reference gene primers served as the basis for estimated nucleated cell counts. The protocol was immunoSEQ multiplex PCR, while the TCRdb copy is restricted to in-frame clones and leaves out a portion. V and J calls and clone size are as listed in that table; D and trimming were resolved from the DNA. The table records about 99,000 clones, about 88% of them present only once. The data derive from a study of blood T cell repertoires in COVID-19. Study at large: Collection of acute and convalescent COVID-19 samples took place in the United States, Italy and Spain. The analysed material was cDNA or gDNA that came from T cells, B-cell-depleted T cells, or PBMCs.

This sequence was found in a human donor in a cohort sampled during active COVID-19. The chain uses TRBV9 and TRBJ2-1; D uncertain. Sample: peripheral blood. This CDR3 is CASSVDAHHNEQFF. The CDR3 DNA sequence: TGTGCCAGCAGCGTAGATGCGCATCACAATGAGCAGTTCTTC.